Detailed here is one T cell receptor beta chain. The repertoire was sequenced with immunoSEQ multiplex PCR; TCRdb's copy has only in-frame clones and lacks some. Of about 11,000 clones listed, around 85% are singletons. This sample is part of a study of blood T cell repertoires in COVID-19. Germline assignment: CDR1 SGHAT and CDR2 FQNNGV. Unmatched junction bases numbered 5, after V lost 3 bases and J lost 3 bases. This CDR3 spans 14 amino acids. This chain uses TRBV11-2 with TRBJ2-7; 7 bases are shared with TRBD1. This receptor was identified in a man between 70 and 80 years old with active COVID-19. Material for sequencing was peripheral blood. Here the CDR3 reads CASSFETGRYEQYF. CDR3 DNA: TGTGCCAGCAGCTTTGAGACAGGGCGCTACGAGCAGTACTTC.